These 23 T cell receptor beta chains were all obtained from the same sample, sequenced in a study of T cell clonality in common variable immunodeficiency. Study findings and constraints: Reportedly, TCR beta sequences from common variable immunodeficiency showed fewer deletions and N-nucleotide insertions.

Their antigens are not known. Libraries were prepared by immunoSEQ multiplex PCR; TCRdb keeps only in-frame clonotypes and omits some of them. The profile covers roughly 3,600 clones, none occurring a single time. The sequenced sample consisted of peripheral blood mononuclear cells. All receptors derive from a human donor with common variable immunodeficiency.

Remarks on this clone: The read terminates 3 residues ahead of where the CDR3 ends, so the germline J gene completes it. The chain recombines TRBV7-2 with TRBJ2-1; D not certain. There are 12 residues in the CDR3. The germline V gene has CDR1 SGHTA and CDR2 FQGNSA. The V end was cut by 5 bases, the J end by 5 bases, with 7 bases between. The covered CDR3 bases are TGTGCCAGCAGCCGTTCCCACAATGAG. This sequence encodes CASSRSHNE. The full CDR3 sequence reads CASSRSHNEQFF.

A note on this clone: The read terminates 3 residues ahead of where the CDR3 ends, so the germline J gene completes it. The V gene is TRBV7-9, the J gene TRBJ1-2; 7 bases fit TRBD1. V lost 5 bases, J lost 2 bases, and 2 bases stayed unmatched. This CDR3 has 13 amino acids. The germline V gene encodes CDR1 SEHNR and CDR2 FQNEAQ (reference sequence). The DNA read from the CDR3 is TGTGCCAGCAGCCCGGGACAGAACTATGGC. Amino acid sequence: CASSPGQNYG. The CDR3 as a whole reads CASSPGQNYGYTF. The variable domain in full, with the rest retrieved from reference TRBV7-9 and TRBJ1-2, is DTGVSQNPRHKITKRGQNVTFRCDPISEHNRLYWYRQTLGQGPEFLTYFQNEAQLEKSRLLSDRFSAERPKGSFSTLEIQRTEQGDSAMYLCASSPGQNYGYTFGSGTRLTVV.

This clone was seen at least ten times. The read terminates 3 residues ahead of where the CDR3 ends, so the germline J gene completes it. The chain joins TRBV7-8 to TRBJ2-1; 7 bases are shared with TRBD2. The V gene's germline CDR1 is SGHVS and CDR2 FQNEAQ. Losses at the gene ends were 0 bases for V and 7 bases for J; bases not matched to a gene: 3. The CDR3 is 14 residues long. The CDR3 bases that were read are TGTGCCAGCAGCTTAGCCGGGACTACTAATGAG. Its protein is CASSLAGTTNE. The full CDR3 sequence reads CASSLAGTTNEQFF.

Of note for this clone: The read gets to within 3 residues of the CDR3 end, and the germline J gene fills in the rest. The genes are TRBV19 and TRBJ2-1; possibly TRBD1 for D (5 bases). Trimming took off 7 bases at V and 3 bases at J, with 13 bases between the two ends. The germline V gene encodes CDR1 LNHDA and CDR2 SQIVND (reference sequence). The CDR3 spans 14 residues. CDR3 protein: CASTHGADYNEQFF. Partial CDR3 DNA: TGTGCCAGTACCCATGGGGCTGACTACAATGAG. Supplemented by reference TRBV19 and TRBJ2-1, the full variable domain reads DGGITQSPKYLFRKEGQNVTLSCEQNLNHDAMYWYRQDPGQGLRLIYYSQIVNDFQKGDIAEGYSVSREKKESFPLTVTSAQKNPTAFYLCASTHGADYNEQFFGPGTRLTVL.

This clone has more than one count but fewer than ten. The read ends 3 residues before the CDR3 terminus; that terminus is restored from the germline J gene. V is TRBV18 and J is TRBJ2-5, with 9 bases lining up with TRBD2. The germline V gene has CDR1 KGHSH and CDR2 LQKENI. The CDR3 has 16 residues. V shed 3 bases and J 3 bases; nucleotides not matched to a gene: 8. The sequenced part of the CDR3 DNA is TGTGCCAGCTCACCCCGAATCATAGCGGGGGAAGAGACC. Its protein product is CASSPRIIAGEET. The whole CDR3 protein reads CASSPRIIAGEETQYF.

The sample holds a few counts of this clone. From the germline J gene comes the end of the CDR3, since the read stops 3 residues before it. J is TRBJ2-5 and V is TRBV5-1; TRBD1 aligns across 10 bases. CDR1 and CDR2 (germline): SGHRS, YFSETQ. The CDR3 length is 17 residues. The junction had 9 bases not matched to a gene; V was cut back by 0 bases and J by 4 bases. CDR3 DNA, as far as it was read: TGCGCCAGCAGCTTGGAAGGGACAGGGGTTGGGTTAGAGACC. Its translation: CASSLEGTGVGLET. The entire CDR3 sequence reads CASSLEGTGVGLETQYF.

Turning to this clone: From the germline J gene comes the end of the CDR3, since the read stops 3 residues before it. The rearrangement uses TRBV30 and TRBJ2-7; D is possibly TRBD2 (5 bases). CDR3 length equals 12 residues. V was pared by 0 bases and J by 6 bases, with 9 bases between. Germline V gene sequence: CDR1 GTSNPN, CDR2 SVGIG (reference sequence). The CDR3 DNA, read in part, is TGTGCCTGGAGTGTACTAAGCGGCGAG. Protein product: CAWSVLSGE. The CDR3 in full is CAWSVLSGEQYF. Full variable domain (rest looked up from reference TRBV30 and TRBJ2-7): SQTIHQWPATLVQPVGSPLSLECTVEGTSNPNLYWYRQAAGRGLQLLFYSVGIGQISSEVPQNLSASRPQDRQFILSSKKLLLSDSGFYLCAWSVLSGEQYFGPGTRLTVT.

The sample holds a few counts of this clone. The read finishes 3 residues shy of the CDR3 end, and the germline J gene is used to complete it. This chain connects TRBV11-1 to TRBJ2-7; 8 bases agree with TRBD1. Germline lookup yields CDR1 SGHAT and CDR2 FQDESV (reference sequence). The trim removed 4 bases at V and 5 bases at J, leaving 4 bases unmatched. The CDR3 sequence is 13 residues long. CDR3 residues: CASSYRGVNEQYF. CDR3 bases read: TGTGCCAGCAGCTACAGGGGGGTAAACGAG.

The table lists this clone with many counts. Partial CDR3 DNA: TGCAGCGTTGAAGATCTACTAGCGGAGGCGGTAGAGACC. Protein sequence: CSVEDLLAEAVET. The whole CDR3 region reads CSVEDLLAEAVETQYF. The chain carries TRBV29-1 and TRBJ2-5; TRBD2 agrees at 8 bases. The CDR3 end is not reached by the read, which stops 3 residues before it; the germline J gene fills it in. The germline V gene encodes CDR1 SQVTM and CDR2 ANQGSEA. Unmatched junction bases numbered 10, after V lost 0 bases and J lost 4 bases. The CDR3 is 16 amino acids.

On this clone itself: The CDR3 end lies 3 residues beyond the end of the read and is filled in from the germline J gene. J is TRBJ2-7 and V is TRBV7-9; TRBD1 agrees at 10 bases. This CDR3 comprises 15 residues. Germline assignment: CDR1 SEHNR and CDR2 FQNEAQ (reference sequence). V gave up 5 bases and J gave up 4 bases; unmatched junction bases: 8. This chain's CDR3 is CASSAEGQGIYEQYF. The sequenced part of the CDR3 DNA is TGTGCCAGCAGCGCCGAGGGACAGGGGATTTACGAG.

This clone was seen a few times. The read halts 3 residues ahead of the CDR3 end, with the missing end drawn from the germline J gene. The rearrangement joins TRBV19 to TRBJ2-2, with D perhaps TRBD1 (6 bases). V lost 3 bases and J lost 1, with 9 bases in between. This CDR3 is built from 15 residues. The V gene's germline CDR1 is LNHDA and CDR2 SQIVND (reference sequence). Incomplete CDR3 DNA: TGTGCCAGTAGTATGTTACAGGGGAACACCGGGGAG. This gives the protein CASSMLQGNTGE. The whole CDR3 reads CASSMLQGNTGELFF.

About this clone: The read stops 3 residues short of the end of the CDR3; the missing end is completed from the germline J gene. The rearrangement uses TRBV18 and TRBJ1-1, with 8 bases that match TRBD1. This CDR3 comprises 18 residues. V trimming: 0 bases; J trimming: 0 bases; junction bases outside the gene matches: 9. Looked up from germline, CDR1 is KGHSH and CDR2 is LQKENI. The CDR3 sequence: CASSPPLTGGELNTEAFF. CDR3 DNA (partial): TGTGCCAGCTCACCACCGTTAACAGGGGGAGAATTGAACACTGAA.

This clone was observed a handful of times. The CDR3 goes on 3 residues after the read ends, and that part is filled in from the germline J gene. The chain uses TRBV7-9 and TRBJ1-3, with no clear D. The CDR3 sequence is 14 residues long. The V gene's germline CDR1 is SEHNR and CDR2 FQNEAQ (reference sequence). Trimming shortened V by 5 bases and J by 0 bases, and 8 bases separated the two germline ends. CDR3 in amino acids: CASSPRASGNTIYF. The covered CDR3 bases are TGTGCCAGCAGCCCGCGCGCCTCTGGAAACACC. The full variable domain, completed using reference TRBV7-9 and TRBJ1-3, is DTGVSQNPRHKITKRGQNVTFRCDPISEHNRLYWYRQTLGQGPEFLTYFQNEAQLEKSRLLSDRFSAERPKGSFSTLEIQRTEQGDSAMYLCASSPRASGNTIYFGEGSWLTVV.

This clone has more than one count but fewer than ten. The read stops 3 residues short of the end of the CDR3; the missing end is completed from the germline J gene. J is TRBJ1-2 and V is TRBV30; the D is unclear. Germline values: CDR1 GTSNPN, CDR2 SVGIG (reference sequence). The CDR3 covers 12 residues. The germline V and J ends were trimmed by 7 bases and 4 bases, with 13 bases remaining between them. The covered CDR3 bases are TGTGCCTCAGTCACTGGCGGCTATGGC. Encoded protein: CASVTGGYG. The whole CDR3 region reads CASVTGGYGYTF.

This clone was counted a few times. The CDR3 end is not reached by the read, which stops 3 residues before it; the germline J gene fills it in. This chain links TRBV6-1 with TRBJ1-1, with 7 nucleotides matching TRBD1. The CDR3 has 14 residues. Germline V gene data show CDR1 as MNHNS and CDR2 as SASEGT. The V gene end was trimmed by 4 bases and the J gene end by 0 bases; junction bases not matched to a gene: 2. The sequenced part of the CDR3 DNA is TGTGCCAGCAGTGCGGGACAGCTGAACACTGAA. The encoded protein is CASSAGQLNTE. The CDR3 reads in full as CASSAGQLNTEAFF.

In this sample, this clone turned up a few times. Sequencing ends 3 residues short of the CDR3 end; the germline J gene provides the rest. V gene TRBV7-9 combines with J gene TRBJ2-2; the match to TRBD2 covers 9 bases. The CDR3 loop spans 15 amino acids. J was trimmed by 4 bases and V by 2 bases; bases with no gene match: 2. Germline V gene data show CDR1 as SEHNR and CDR2 as FQNEAQ (reference sequence). CDR3 residues: CASSLTSGSTGELFF. CDR3 DNA, as far as it was read: TGTGCCAGCAGCTTAACTAGCGGGTCCACCGGGGAG. Full variable domain (remainder filled in from reference TRBV7-9 and TRBJ2-2): DTGVSQNPRHKITKRGQNVTFRCDPISEHNRLYWYRQTLGQGPEFLTYFQNEAQLEKSRLLSDRFSAERPKGSFSTLEIQRTEQGDSAMYLCASSLTSGSTGELFFGEGSRLTVL.

This clone was seen only a few times. The read halts 3 residues ahead of the CDR3 end, with the missing end drawn from the germline J gene. The chain joins TRBV13 to TRBJ2-7, with TRBD2 as a possible D gene (7 bases). CDR1 is PRHDT and CDR2 is FYEKMQ in the germline V gene (reference sequence). V was cut by 0 bases and J by 6 bases, with 12 bases left in between. CDR3 length: 14 residues. Partial CDR3 DNA: TGTGCCAGCAGCTTAGGAGGCGGGGGCCTCGAG. Its translation is CASSLGGGGLE. The CDR3 in full is CASSLGGGGLEQYF.

By share, this clone ranks as medium-sized. The CDR3 end falls 3 residues outside the read, so it is completed with the germline J gene. V and J are TRBV20-1 and TRBJ1-2; D call uncertain. The CDR3 length is 13 residues. Germline V gene data show CDR1 as DFQATT and CDR2 as SNEGSKA (reference sequence). This CDR3 is CSARDTRGLRYTF. The sequenced part of the CDR3 DNA is TGCAGTGCTAGAGATACCCGCGGTCTTCGC.

In its sample, this clone was seen many times. Read coverage stops 3 residues before the CDR3 terminus; the germline J gene supplies the remainder. The chain is built from TRBV29-1 and TRBJ1-1, with D perhaps matching TRBD1 (5 bases). This CDR3 contains 12 residues. V was cut by 3 bases and J by 6 bases, with 11 bases left in between. Looked up from germline, CDR1 is SQVTM and CDR2 is ANQGSEA. Incomplete CDR3 DNA: TGCAGCGTTGACTCAGGGTCCGCTGAA. The encoded protein is CSVDSGSAE. The full CDR3 reads CSVDSGSAEAFF.

This clone was counted only a few times. The read comes to an end 3 residues before the CDR3 does, leaving the germline J gene to fill in the end. V gene TRBV7-2 combines with J gene TRBJ2-5; possible D gene TRBD1, 6 bases. The germline V gene encodes CDR1 SGHTA and CDR2 FQGNSA. The CDR3 spans 14 residues. V lost 1 base, J lost 5 bases, and 11 bases lay in between. The CDR3 is CASSLGAGAETQYF. Incomplete CDR3 DNA: TGTGCCAGCAGCTTAGGGGCAGGGGCCGAGACC.

In regard to this clone: With the read ending 3 residues before the CDR3 end, the germline J gene is used to fill in that end. The J gene is TRBJ2-5, the V gene TRBV7-3; TRBD2 might be the D (6 bases). CDR1 and CDR2 from the germline V gene are SGHTA and FQGTGA. CDR3 length equals 14 residues. The V gene lost 1 base and the J gene lost 1 base, with 7 bases spanning the gap. The CDR3: CASSLNSGQETQYF. CDR3 bases read: TGTGCCAGCAGCTTAAATAGCGGCCAAGAGACC.

This clone came up a few times. The read comes to an end 3 residues before the CDR3 does, leaving the germline J gene to fill in the end. J is TRBJ1-6 and V is TRBV7-9, with D possibly TRBD1 on 6 matching bases. CDR1 and CDR2 from the germline V gene are SEHNR and FQNEAQ (reference sequence). V was trimmed by 2 bases and J by 5 bases, leaving 10 bases between them. The CDR3 consists of 15 residues. The CDR3 sequence: CASSLRTGHNSPLHF. The DNA read from the CDR3 is TGTGCCAGCAGCTTACGAACAGGGCATAATTCACCC.

A word on this clone: The missing CDR3 end, 3 residues past where the read stops, is filled in from the germline J gene. V is TRBV7-9 and J is TRBJ1-2; tentative D call: TRBD1 (5 bases). The CDR3 extends over 10 amino acids. CDR1 SEHNR and CDR2 FQNEAQ come from the germline V gene (reference sequence). CDR3 sequence reads: CAIRQLVYTF. Partial CDR3 DNA: TGTGCCATCAGACAGCTCGTC.